This T cell receptor beta chain came from a study of T-cell memory formation after mild COVID-19. CDR1 SGHNT and CDR2 YENEEA come from the germline V gene. Unmatched junction bases numbered 5, after V lost 5 bases and J lost 2 bases. The CDR3 is made up of 14 amino acids. TCRdb used MiXCR to reprocess the 5' RACE reads, holding one entry per CDR3 protein. The table lists 450,000 to 650,000 distinct CDR3 sequences, around 21% of them singletons, with around 13% in the top ten. The sequencing input was PBMCs or a T cell subset sorted from them (not recorded which). The origin of this receptor is an adult woman who had mild COVID-19 (a few samples of this study predate the infection). Cell type and time point are not known. V gene TRBV11-3 combines with J gene TRBJ2-5; the match to TRBD2 covers 7 bases. The CDR3 sequence: CASSQGTIQETQYF. The CDR3 DNA follows: TGTGCCAGCAGCCAAGGGACTATTCAAGAGACCCAGTACTTC.